These T cell receptor beta chains were read from a single sample in a study of blood T cell repertoires in COVID-19. Libraries were prepared by immunoSEQ multiplex PCR; TCRdb keeps only in-frame clonotypes and omits some of them. The sample has 100,000 or so clones; 80% to 95% are singletons. The sequenced sample consisted of peripheral blood. The receptors were gathered from a man between 65 and 80 years old with acute or convalescent COVID-19. CDR3s include the opening cysteine and the closing phenylalanine or tryptophan. A D gene is named only where the DNA matches it firmly. Clone size, where shown, is once, few, many, or a class for clones that have expanded.

j_gene,v_gene,abundance,d_gene,CDR3aa,CDR3nt
TRBJ1-1,TRBV27,-,-,CASKSGQEAFF,TGTGCCAGCAAATCCGGACAGGAAGCTTTCTTT
TRBJ2-7,TRBV27,-,TRBD1,CASSSGTGIHEQYF,TGTGCCAGCAGTTCCGGGACAGGGATCCACGAGCAGTACTTC
TRBJ2-7,TRBV12-3/TRBV12-4,-,TRBD1,CASSRDSYEQYF,TGTGCCAGCAGTAGGGACAGCTACGAGCAGTACTTC
TRBJ1-6,TRBV12-3/TRBV12-4,-,-,CASSIYNSPLHF,TGTGCCAGCAGCATTTATAATTCACCCCTCCACTTT
TRBJ2-7,TRBV11-1,-,TRBD2,CASSFAGASYEQYF,TGTGCCAGCAGCTTTGCGGGAGCATCCTACGAGCAGTACTTC
TRBJ1-2,TRBV18,-,TRBD1,CASSPDRISNYGYTF,TGTGCCAGCTCACCGGACAGGATATCTAACTATGGCTACACCTTC
TRBJ2-1,TRBV4-1,once,TRBD2,CASSQERVGAGVNEQFF,TGCGCCAGCAGCCAAGAAAGGGTCGGAGCGGGGGTCAATGAGCAGTTCTTC
TRBJ1-2,TRBV7-9,-,-,CASSLEGGNSYTF,TGTGCCAGCAGCTTAGAAGGAGGTAATAGCTACACCTTC
TRBJ2-5,TRBV11-3,-,-,CASSFLLAGQTQYF,TGTGCCAGCAGCTTCCTACTAGCCGGGCAGACCCAGTACTTC
TRBJ1-2,TRBV29-1,-,TRBD1,CSVGGTGASYGYTF,TGCAGCGTTGGCGGGACAGGGGCCTCCTATGGCTACACCTTC
TRBJ2-7,TRBV6-2/TRBV6-3,-,TRBD2,CASSVLAGVGEQYF,TGTGCCAGCAGTGTTCTAGCGGGAGTTGGCGAGCAGTACTTC
TRBJ2-7,TRBV15,-,TRBD2,CATSRVLAVRSYEQYF,TGTGCCACCAGCAGAGTTCTAGCGGTGAGATCCTACGAGCAGTACTTC
TRBJ2-3,TRBV7-2,-,-,CASSPGNPTDTQYF,TGTGCCAGCAGCCCCGGGAACCCCACAGATACGCAGTATTTT
TRBJ1-5,TRBV19,once,TRBD1,CASRMGDRVGNQPQHF,TGTGCCAGTAGAATGGGGGACAGGGTTGGAAATCAGCCCCAGCATTTT
TRBJ1-1,TRBV7-9,-,-,CASRQGPMNTEAFF,TGTGCCAGCAGACAGGGCCCTATGAACACTGAAGCTTTCTTT
TRBJ1-4,TRBV5-1,-,-,CASSLDGNYYEKLFF,TGCGCCAGCAGCTTGGACGGGAATTATTATGAAAAACTGTTTTTT
TRBJ2-5,TRBV18,-,-,CASSQGSGLETQYF,TGTGCCAGCTCACAAGGGTCGGGGTTAGAGACCCAGTACTTC
TRBJ1-2,TRBV7-2,-,-,CASSLGVWLGYTF,TGTGCCAGCAGCTTAGGTGTTTGGCTGGGCTACACCTTC
TRBJ1-1,TRBV6-1,-,-,CASSEWANTEAFF,TGTGCCAGCAGTGAATGGGCAAACACTGAAGCTTTCTTT
TRBJ1-1,TRBV28,once,-,CASSLLGGQTEAFF,TGTGCCAGCAGTTTATTGGGGGGGCAGACTGAAGCTTTCTTT
TRBJ2-5,TRBV7-6,-,-,CASSPTRGNQETQYF,TGTGCCAGCAGCCCAACTCGGGGAAACCAAGAGACCCAGTACTTC
TRBJ1-3,TRBV5-4,-,-,CASSLGGSSGNTIYF,TGTGCCAGCAGCTTGGGAGGCAGCTCTGGAAACACCATATATTTT
TRBJ2-1,TRBV7-8,-,-,CASSLGGLSYNEQFF,TGTGCCAGCAGCTTAGGGGGGCTATCCTACAATGAGCAGTTCTTC
TRBJ1-6,TRBV30,-,-,CAWGTGAHSPLHF,TGTGCCTGGGGGACTGGGGCGCATTCACCCCTCCACTTT
TRBJ1-1,TRBV11-3,-,-,CASSLARGTEAFF,TGTGCCAGCAGCTTAGCACGGGGCACTGAAGCTTTCTTT
TRBJ2-1,TRBV2,-,TRBD2,CASRTSGYNEQFF,TGTGCCAGCAGGACTAGCGGGTACAATGAGCAGTTCTTC
TRBJ2-7,TRBV7-9,-,-,CASSPVSYEQYF,TGTGCCAGCAGCCCGGTATCCTACGAGCAGTACTTC
TRBJ2-1,TRBV3-1/TRBV3-2,-,-,CASSQVGTHYNEQFF,TGTGCCAGCAGCCAAGTAGGGACACACTACAATGAGCAGTTCTTC
TRBJ2-5,TRBV18,-,TRBD1,CASSSRQGETQYF,TGTGCCAGCTCATCCCGACAGGGAGAGACCCAGTACTTC
TRBJ1-2,TRBV6-5,-,TRBD1,CASSPRQGRGYTF,TGTGCCAGCAGTCCACGACAGGGTCGAGGCTACACCTTC
TRBJ1-5,TRBV5-6,-,-,CASSWSQGNWAQHF,TGTGCCAGCAGCTGGTCCCAGGGAAATTGGGCCCAGCATTTT
TRBJ2-7,TRBV3-1/TRBV3-2,-,TRBD1,CASSRIRDRGNEQYF,TGTGCCAGCAGCCGGATCCGGGACAGGGGGAACGAGCAGTACTTC
TRBJ2-3,TRBV7-8,-,TRBD1,CASSSGSRGLGTQYF,TGTGCCAGCAGCTCCGGCTCCAGGGGGTTAGGTACGCAGTATTTT
TRBJ1-2,TRBV20-1,-,-,CSARQDYGYTF,TGCAGTGCCAGACAGGACTATGGCTACACCTTC
TRBJ1-5,TRBV2,-,TRBD1,CASSDRGLYQPQHF,TGTGCCAGCAGCGATAGGGGGCTGTATCAGCCCCAGCATTTT
TRBJ1-5,TRBV15,-,TRBD1,CATSRDRGGRAQHF,TGTGCCACCAGCCGCGACAGGGGAGGGAGGGCCCAGCATTTT
TRBJ2-2,TRBV9,-,-,CASSVVLYTGELFF,TGTGCCAGCAGCGTAGTCTTATACACCGGGGAGCTGTTTTTT
TRBJ2-1,TRBV7-6,-,-,CASSSVARVGESNEQFF,TGTGCCAGCAGCTCAGTGGCTAGAGTCGGGGAAAGCAATGAGCAGTTCTTC
TRBJ2-7,TRBV11-3,-,-,CASSLVLLVGGTYEQYF,TGTGCCAGCAGCTTAGTACTTTTGGTCGGCGGCACCTACGAGCAGTACTTC
TRBJ1-2,TRBV30,-,TRBD1,CAWREDRGGGYTF,TGTGCCTGGAGAGAAGACAGGGGTGGTGGCTACACCTTC
TRBJ2-7,TRBV11-3,-,-,CASSKQTGPYEQYF,TGTGCCAGCAGCAAACAGACAGGCCCCTACGAGCAGTACTTC
TRBJ2-5,TRBV19,-,-,CASSNRVVETQYF,TGTGCCAGTAGTAACAGGGTTGTGGAGACCCAGTACTTC
TRBJ2-1,TRBV4-1,-,TRBD2,CASSQVPAPGLVSIAGQFF,TGCGCCAGCAGCCAAGTACCCGCCCCGGGACTAGTCAGTATCGCGGGGCAGTTCTTC
TRBJ1-2,TRBV27,-,-,CASSSPTGKGYTF,TGTGCCAGCAGTTCCCCGACAGGCAAAGGCTACACCTTC
TRBJ2-6,TRBV2,-,TRBD1,CANSADRVGANVLTF,TGTGCCAACAGCGCCGACAGGGTGGGGGCCAACGTCCTGACTTTC
TRBJ2-2,TRBV28,few,-,CASSPLTGNTGELFF,TGTGCCAGCAGTCCCCTCACAGGGAACACCGGGGAGCTGTTTTTT
TRBJ1-5,TRBV29-1,-,TRBD1,CSVTGGWGQPQHF,TGCAGCGTTACAGGGGGCTGGGGCCAGCCCCAGCATTTT
TRBJ1-6,TRBV9,-,-,CASSVEQRPSPLHF,TGTGCCAGCAGCGTAGAACAACGCCCTTCACCCCTCCACTTT
TRBJ2-1,TRBV28,-,-,CASSSFYGQFF,TGTGCCAGCAGTTCTTTCTACGGGCAGTTCTTC
TRBJ1-5,TRBV5-1,-,-,CASSLEGPNQPQHF,TGCGCCAGCAGCTTGGAGGGGCCCAATCAGCCCCAGCATTTT